The rows below give T cell receptor beta chains drawn from one sample of a study of T cell responses to AZD1222 COVID-19 vaccine. Produced via immunoSEQ multiplex PCR; TCRdb's table is partial and in-frame only. The sample contains approximately 140,000 clones, 92% of which appear only once. The sequenced sample was peripheral blood, obtained 28 days after the second AZD1222 dose. These receptors all come from an adult who received the AZD1222 COVID-19 vaccine. The CDR3 runs from the conserved cysteine through the conserved F or W. The D gene is left open where the match is weak. Clone size is stated in some rows and not others, as once, few, many or a class when expanded.

D: .
J: TRBJ2-1
V: TRBV6-5
size: .
DNA: TGTGCCAGCAGTTACTCGACGGAAGGGTTCAATGAGCAGTTCTTC
CDR3: CASSYSTEGFNEQFF

D: .
J: TRBJ2-1
V: TRBV18
size: .
DNA: TGTGCCAGCTCACCTACTCCAGGGAGCCATGAGCAGTTCTTC
CDR3: CASSPTPGSHEQFF

D: TRBD2
J: TRBJ2-3
V: TRBV10-3
size: .
DNA: TGTGCCACCAGACTAGCGGGAGGGTACTTAGGTGATACGCAGTATTTT
CDR3: CATRLAGGYLGDTQYF

D: .
J: TRBJ1-5
V: TRBV25-1
size: .
DNA: TGTGCCAGCATGGGGGGTGGGCCCCAGCATTTT
CDR3: CASMGGGPQHF

D: .
J: TRBJ1-5
V: TRBV24-1
size: .
DNA: TGTGCCACCAGCGGGGAATTCAATCAGCCCCAGCATTTT
CDR3: CATSGEFNQPQHF

D: TRBD1
J: TRBJ2-2
V: TRBV7-9
size: .
DNA: TGTGCCAGCAGCTTAGTGGGACAGGGGTCCGGGGAGCTGTTTTTT
CDR3: CASSLVGQGSGELFF

D: TRBD1
J: TRBJ2-7
V: TRBV11-2
size: .
DNA: TGTGCCAGCAGCTCAACGGACAGGAGCTCCTACGAGCAGTACTTC
CDR3: CASSSTDRSSYEQYF

D: .
J: TRBJ1-5
V: TRBV23-1
size: .
DNA: TGCGCCAGCAGTCGGGACATTTGTTTT
CDR3: CASSRDICF

D: .
J: TRBJ2-1
V: TRBV4-2
size: .
DNA: TGTGCCAGCAGCCCAACCATAAGCTCCTACAATGAGCAGTTCTTC
CDR3: CASSPTISSYNEQFF

D: .
J: TRBJ2-1
V: TRBV20-1
size: .
DNA: TGCAGTGGAAGTCTTTACAATGAGCAGTTCTTC
CDR3: CSGSLYNEQFF

D: .
J: TRBJ2-1
V: TRBV11-3
size: once
DNA: TGTGCCAGCAGCTTACTTCGGAGCTCCTACAATGAGCAGTTCTTC
CDR3: CASSLLRSSYNEQFF

D: TRBD1
J: TRBJ1-1
V: TRBV14
size: once
DNA: TGTGCCAGCAGCCAAGATCGGGGCGAGACAGGGGAATTGAAAGGCACTGAAGCTTTCTTT
CDR3: CASSQDRGETGELKGTEAFF

D: .
J: TRBJ1-6
V: TRBV6-2/TRBV6-3
size: .
DNA: TGTGCCAGCAGTTCCCAGGAGAATTCACCCCTCCACTTT
CDR3: CASSSQENSPLHF

D: .
J: TRBJ2-7
V: TRBV24-1
size: .
DNA: TGTGCCACCAGTGACCTGCACGAGCAGTACTTC
CDR3: CATSDLHEQYF

D: TRBD2
J: TRBJ2-7
V: TRBV29-1
size: once
DNA: TGCAGCGTTGAGGCCCCGGGACTACGGGATGACGAGCAGTACTTC
CDR3: CSVEAPGLRDDEQYF

D: TRBD1
J: TRBJ2-7
V: TRBV24-1
size: .
DNA: TGTGCCACCAGTGACCGGGACAGGGGGGGCTACGAGCAGTACTTC
CDR3: CATSDRDRGGYEQYF

D: TRBD1
J: TRBJ1-2
V: TRBV5-1
size: .
DNA: TGCGCCAGCAGCCCCATCCGGGACAGGGGGTGGCTAGGCTATGGCTACACCTTC
CDR3: CASSPIRDRGWLGYGYTF

D: .
J: TRBJ2-1
V: TRBV13
size: .
DNA: TGTGCCAGCTTCGGTAGCGGAACTACATTTGAGCAGTTCTTC
CDR3: CASFGSGTTFEQFF

D: .
J: TRBJ1-5
V: TRBV6-5
size: .
DNA: TGTGCCAGCAGTTACTCGCGCTATAGCAATCAGCCCCAGCATTTT
CDR3: CASSYSRYSNQPQHF

D: .
J: TRBJ1-6
V: TRBV28
size: .
DNA: TGTGCCAGCACCCGATGGGATTCACCCCTCCACTTT
CDR3: CASTRWDSPLHF

D: .
J: TRBJ2-1
V: TRBV11-2
size: .
DNA: TGTGCCAGCAGCTTAAGAGGACAGAAAGTAAGCTCCTACAATGAGCAGTTCTTC
CDR3: CASSLRGQKVSSYNEQFF

D: .
J: TRBJ1-5
V: TRBV27
size: once
DNA: TGTGCCAGCAGTTTATCGCGGTATAGCAATCAGCCCCAGCATTTT
CDR3: CASSLSRYSNQPQHF

D: TRBD1
J: TRBJ2-5
V: TRBV9
size: .
DNA: TGTGCCAGCAGCGTAGCGACAGGGTGGCAAGAGACCCAGTACTTC
CDR3: CASSVATGWQETQYF

D: .
J: TRBJ2-6
V: TRBV21-1
size: .
DNA: TGTGCCAGCAGCAATTACCCCGACAGGGAGTCCACTGGGGCCAACGTCCTGACTTTC
CDR3: CASSNYPDRESTGANVLTF

D: .
J: TRBJ2-7
V: TRBV28
size: few
DNA: TGTGCCAGCAGTAGTATAACGTACGAGCAGTACTTC
CDR3: CASSSITYEQYF

D: TRBD1
J: TRBJ2-2
V: TRBV7-2
size: .
DNA: TGTGCCATTCCGCCCTTGGGGGACAGGGGGCGGGCTCCTTCTGGGGAGCTGTTTTTT
CDR3: CAIPPLGDRGRAPSGELFF

D: .
J: TRBJ1-1
V: TRBV3-1/TRBV3-2
size: .
DNA: TGTGCCAGCAGCCGAGTGGACGGAGGGAACACTGAAGCTTTCTTT
CDR3: CASSRVDGGNTEAFF

D: .
J: TRBJ1-2
V: TRBV5-8
size: .
DNA: TGTGCCAGCAGCCAGACCACCTATGGCTACACCTTC
CDR3: CASSQTTYGYTF

D: TRBD2
J: TRBJ2-1
V: TRBV29-1
size: .
DNA: TGCAGCCATAGGACTAGCGAGTACAATGAGCAGTTCTTC
CDR3: CSHRTSEYNEQFF

D: .
J: TRBJ1-2
V: TRBV5-1
size: .
DNA: TGCGCCAGCAGCTTTGTCGCCGGCCCGGGGGATGGCGGCTACACCTTC
CDR3: CASSFVAGPGDGGYTF

D: TRBD1
J: TRBJ1-3
V: TRBV5-4
size: .
DNA: TGTGCCAGCAGCAGACAGGGCTTCTCTGGAAACACCATATATTTT
CDR3: CASSRQGFSGNTIYF

D: TRBD1
J: TRBJ1-2
V: TRBV27
size: .
DNA: TGTGCCAGCAGCAAAGACAGGGACGGCTACACCTTC
CDR3: CASSKDRDGYTF

D: .
J: TRBJ2-5
V: TRBV5-1
size: .
DNA: TGCGCCAGCAGCGTGGGACGGACACAAGAGACCCAGTACTTC
CDR3: CASSVGRTQETQYF

D: TRBD1
J: TRBJ1-4
V: TRBV14
size: .
DNA: TGTGCCAGCAGCCAGTCGACAGGGTTGTATGAAAAACTGTTTTTT
CDR3: CASSQSTGLYEKLFF

D: .
J: TRBJ1-4
V: TRBV2
size: .
DNA: TGTGCCAGCACCCCGGGACTCTTAGCAACTAATGAAAAACTGTTTTTT
CDR3: CASTPGLLATNEKLFF

D: .
J: TRBJ1-5
V: TRBV3-1/TRBV3-2
size: .
DNA: TGTGCCAGCAGCCCGGCGGGCCCCACTGGGTGCTATAGCAATCAGCCCCAGCATTTT
CDR3: CASSPAGPTGCYSNQPQHF

D: TRBD1
J: TRBJ2-1
V: TRBV5-1
size: .
DNA: TGCGCCAGCAGCTTGGTCGGGACAGGGGGCGATGAGCAGTTCTTC
CDR3: CASSLVGTGGDEQFF

D: .
J: TRBJ2-7
V: TRBV5-1
size: .
DNA: TGCGCCAGCAGGTTTCAGGACAACTCCTACGAGCAGTACTTC
CDR3: CASRFQDNSYEQYF

D: TRBD1
J: TRBJ1-1
V: TRBV27
size: .
DNA: TGTGCCAGCAGTTCCTCGACAGGGTGGTGGACTGAAGCTTTCTTT
CDR3: CASSSSTGWWTEAFF

D: TRBD1
J: TRBJ1-4
V: TRBV28
size: .
DNA: TGTGCCAGCAGTACGGACAGGGTTGTCACTGAAAAACTGTTTTTT
CDR3: CASSTDRVVTEKLFF

D: TRBD2
J: TRBJ2-1
V: TRBV19
size: .
DNA: TGTGCCAGTAGCAACCCAAGACTAGCGGGTGGAGGCTCCTACAATGAGCAGTTCTTC
CDR3: CASSNPRLAGGGSYNEQFF

D: TRBD1
J: TRBJ2-5
V: TRBV29-1
size: .
DNA: TGCAGCGTCCTGAACAGGGGGGAGACCCAGTACTTC
CDR3: CSVLNRGETQYF

D: .
J: TRBJ1-4
V: TRBV5-1
size: .
DNA: TGCGCCAGCAGCTACGACTCCCGAGGAGAAAAACTGTTTTTT
CDR3: CASSYDSRGEKLFF

D: TRBD1
J: TRBJ2-2
V: TRBV7-2
size: .
DNA: TGTGCCAGCAGCTTTATACAGGGGGCAGGCGGGGAGCTGTTTTTT
CDR3: CASSFIQGAGGELFF

D: .
J: TRBJ1-1
V: TRBV2
size: .
DNA: TGTGCCAGCACCCCTCAAGGCGGCAACACTGAAGCTTTCTTT
CDR3: CASTPQGGNTEAFF